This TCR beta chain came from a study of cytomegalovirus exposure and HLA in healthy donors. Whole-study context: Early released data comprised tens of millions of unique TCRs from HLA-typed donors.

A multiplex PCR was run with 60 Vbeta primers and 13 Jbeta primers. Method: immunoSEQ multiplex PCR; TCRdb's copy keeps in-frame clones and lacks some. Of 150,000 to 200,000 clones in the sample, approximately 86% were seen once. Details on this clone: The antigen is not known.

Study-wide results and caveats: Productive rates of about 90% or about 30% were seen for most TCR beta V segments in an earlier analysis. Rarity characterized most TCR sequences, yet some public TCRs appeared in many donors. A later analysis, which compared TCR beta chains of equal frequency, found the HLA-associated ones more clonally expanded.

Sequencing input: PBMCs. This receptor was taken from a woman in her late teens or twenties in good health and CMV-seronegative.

CDR3 nucleotides: TGTGCCAGCAGCTTGGGCAGGGGGCTTCGGACTGAAGCTTTCTTT. As protein: CASSLGRGLRTEAFF. The V call is TRBV13, the J call TRBJ1-1; 8 bases map to TRBD1. Germline CDR1 reads PRHDT; CDR2 reads FYEKMQ (reference sequence). The CDR3 has 15 residues. Germline trimming cut 3 bases from V and 5 bases from J; bases unmatched to any gene: 8.